Below, one T cell receptor beta chain is given with its context. The data are from a study of type 1 regulatory T cells. As for the study in general: An in vitro protocol generated T-allo10, a Tr1-enriched, alloantigen-specific CD4 T cell product.

TCRdb reprocessed the reads with MiXCR, giving one entry per CDR3 protein. This sample has some 90,000 distinct CDR3 sequences, with around a third found just once. The sequenced sample consisted of CD4+ T cells, either the whole sample or a sorted fraction (not recorded which). The source of this sequence is a human donor in good health.

The CDR3 protein is CASSSSGTDTQYF. The CDR3 DNA follows: TGCGCCAGCAGCTCCAGCGGCACAGATACGCAGTATTTT. The rearrangement uses TRBV5-1 and TRBJ2-3; no clear D. This CDR3 is 13 amino acids long. V lost 3 bases, J lost 1 base, and 6 bases lay in between. The germline V gene encodes CDR1 SGHRS and CDR2 YFSETQ.